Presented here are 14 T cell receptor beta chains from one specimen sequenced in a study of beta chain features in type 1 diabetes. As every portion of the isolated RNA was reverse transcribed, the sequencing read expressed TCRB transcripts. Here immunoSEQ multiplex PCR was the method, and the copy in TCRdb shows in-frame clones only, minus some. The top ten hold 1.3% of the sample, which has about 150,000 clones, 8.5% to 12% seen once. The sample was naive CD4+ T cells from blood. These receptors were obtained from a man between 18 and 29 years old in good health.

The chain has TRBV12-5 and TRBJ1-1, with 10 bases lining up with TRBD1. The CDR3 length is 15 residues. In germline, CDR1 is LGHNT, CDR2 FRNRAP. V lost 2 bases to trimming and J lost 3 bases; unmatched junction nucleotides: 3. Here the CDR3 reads CASGLFGTGDTEAFF. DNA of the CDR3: TGTGCTAGTGGTTTGTTCGGGACAGGGGACACTGAAGCTTTCTTT.

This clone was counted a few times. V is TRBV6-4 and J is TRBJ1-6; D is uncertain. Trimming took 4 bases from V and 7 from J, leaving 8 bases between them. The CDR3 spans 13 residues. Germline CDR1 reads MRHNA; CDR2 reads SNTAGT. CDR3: CASSASVNSPLHF. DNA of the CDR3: TGTGCCAGCAGTGCTTCGGTGAATTCACCCCTCCACTTT.

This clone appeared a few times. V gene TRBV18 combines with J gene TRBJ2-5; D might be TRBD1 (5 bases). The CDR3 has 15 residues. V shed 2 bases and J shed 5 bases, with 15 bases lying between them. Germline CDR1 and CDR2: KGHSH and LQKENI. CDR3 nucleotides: TGTGCCAGCTCACCAAGAGGCAGGGTGGAGGAGACCCAGTACTTC. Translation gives CASSPRGRVEETQYF.

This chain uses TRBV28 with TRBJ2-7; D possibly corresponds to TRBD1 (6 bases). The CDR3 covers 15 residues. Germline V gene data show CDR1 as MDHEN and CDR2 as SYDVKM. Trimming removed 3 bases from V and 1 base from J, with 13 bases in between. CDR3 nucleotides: TGTGCCAGCAGTTTCGGCCAGGGGTTTTCCTACGAGCAGTACTTC. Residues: CASSFGQGFSYEQYF.

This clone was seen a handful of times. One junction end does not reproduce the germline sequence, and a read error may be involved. The CDR3 bases are TGCGCCAGCAGCCAAGAGTGGTCCTCTGGGGCCAACGTCCTGACTTTC. Its protein product is CASSQEWSSGANVLTF. V is TRBV5-4 and J is TRBJ2-6; D uncertain. The CDR3 sequence is 16 residues long. The germline V gene has CDR1 SGHNT and CDR2 YYREEE (reference sequence).

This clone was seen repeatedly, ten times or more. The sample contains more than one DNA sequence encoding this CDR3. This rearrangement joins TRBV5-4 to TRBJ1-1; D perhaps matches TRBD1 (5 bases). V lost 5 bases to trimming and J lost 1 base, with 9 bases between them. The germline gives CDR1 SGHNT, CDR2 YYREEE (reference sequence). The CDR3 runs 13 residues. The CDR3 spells CASSFDRNTEAFF. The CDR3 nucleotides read TGTGCCAGCAGTTTCGACAGGAACACTGAAGCTTTCTTT.

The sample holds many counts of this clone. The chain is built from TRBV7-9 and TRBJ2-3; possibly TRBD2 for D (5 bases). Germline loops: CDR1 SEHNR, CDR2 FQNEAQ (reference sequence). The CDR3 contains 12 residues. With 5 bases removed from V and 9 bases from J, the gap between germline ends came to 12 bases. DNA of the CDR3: TGTGCCAGCAGCAACCGACGCGGGACGCAGTATTTT. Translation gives CASSNRRGTQYF.

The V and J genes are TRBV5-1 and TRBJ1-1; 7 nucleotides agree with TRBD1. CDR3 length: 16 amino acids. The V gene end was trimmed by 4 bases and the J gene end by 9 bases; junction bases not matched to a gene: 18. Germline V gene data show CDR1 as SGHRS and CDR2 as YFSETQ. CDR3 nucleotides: TGCGCCAGCAGCCAAGCCGGGACAGCCTCCCTTCGAAAAGCTTTCTTT. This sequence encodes CASSQAGTASLRKAFF. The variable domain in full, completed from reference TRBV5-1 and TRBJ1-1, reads KAGVTQTPRYLIKTRGQQVTLSCSPISGHRSVSWYQQTPGQGLQFLFEYFSETQRNKGNFPGRFSGRQFSNSRSEMNVSTLELGDSALYLCASSQAGTASLRKAFFGQGTRLTVV.

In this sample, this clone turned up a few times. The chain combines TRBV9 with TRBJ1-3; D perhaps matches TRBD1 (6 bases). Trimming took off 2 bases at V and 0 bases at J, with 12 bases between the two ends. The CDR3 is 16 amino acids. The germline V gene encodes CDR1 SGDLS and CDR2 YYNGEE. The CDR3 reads CASSVGGGFSGNTIYF. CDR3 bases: TGTGCCAGCAGCGTGGGAGGGGGATTCTCTGGAAACACCATATATTTT.

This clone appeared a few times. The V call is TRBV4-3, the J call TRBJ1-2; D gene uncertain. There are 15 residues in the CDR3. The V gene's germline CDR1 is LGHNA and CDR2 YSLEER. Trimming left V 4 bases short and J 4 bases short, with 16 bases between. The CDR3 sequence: CASSPGPGLGYGYTF. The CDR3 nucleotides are TGCGCCAGCAGCCCCGGCCCAGGTTTAGGCTATGGCTACACCTTC.

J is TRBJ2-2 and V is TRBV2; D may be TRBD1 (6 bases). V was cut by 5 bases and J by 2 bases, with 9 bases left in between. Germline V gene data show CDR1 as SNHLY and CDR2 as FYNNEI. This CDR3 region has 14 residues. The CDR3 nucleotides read TGTGCCAGCAGTAGGACAGAAAACACCGGGGAGCTGTTTTTT. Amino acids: CASSRTENTGELFF.

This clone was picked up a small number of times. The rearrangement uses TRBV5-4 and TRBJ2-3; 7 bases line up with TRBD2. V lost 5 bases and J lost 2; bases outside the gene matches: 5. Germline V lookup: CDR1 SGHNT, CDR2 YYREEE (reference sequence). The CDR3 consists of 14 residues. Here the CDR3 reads CASRKGGITDTQYF. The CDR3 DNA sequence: TGTGCCAGCAGGAAGGGAGGGATCACAGATACGCAGTATTTT.

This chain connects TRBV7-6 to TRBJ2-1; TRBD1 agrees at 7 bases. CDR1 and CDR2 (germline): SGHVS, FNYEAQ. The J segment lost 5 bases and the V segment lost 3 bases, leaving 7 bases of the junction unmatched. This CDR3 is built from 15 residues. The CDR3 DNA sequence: TGTGCCAGCAGCTTCCGGGACAGATTAGACAATGAGCAGTTCTTC. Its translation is CASSFRDRLDNEQFF.

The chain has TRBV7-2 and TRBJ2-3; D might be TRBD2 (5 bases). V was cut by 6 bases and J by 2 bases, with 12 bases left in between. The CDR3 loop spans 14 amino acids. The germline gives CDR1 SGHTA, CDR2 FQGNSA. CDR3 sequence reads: CASSPSRVTDTQYF. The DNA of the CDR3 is TGTGCCAGCAGTCCGTCGAGGGTCACAGATACGCAGTATTTT.